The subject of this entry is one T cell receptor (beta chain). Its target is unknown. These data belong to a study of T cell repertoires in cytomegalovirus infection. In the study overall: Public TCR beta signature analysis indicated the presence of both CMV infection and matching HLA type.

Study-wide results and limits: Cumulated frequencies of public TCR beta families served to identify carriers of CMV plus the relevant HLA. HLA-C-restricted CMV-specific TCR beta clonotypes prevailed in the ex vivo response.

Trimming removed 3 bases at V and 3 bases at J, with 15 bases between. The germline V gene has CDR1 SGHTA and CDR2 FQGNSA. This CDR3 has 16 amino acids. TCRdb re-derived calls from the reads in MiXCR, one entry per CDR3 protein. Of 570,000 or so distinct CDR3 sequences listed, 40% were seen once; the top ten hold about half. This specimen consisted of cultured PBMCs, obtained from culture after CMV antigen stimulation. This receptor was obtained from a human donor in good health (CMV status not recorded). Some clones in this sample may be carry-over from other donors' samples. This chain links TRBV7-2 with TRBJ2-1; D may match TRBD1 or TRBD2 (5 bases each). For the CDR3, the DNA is TGTGCCAGCAGCTTCCTCGGGACCCAGAGCTACAATGAGCAGTTCTTC. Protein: CASSFLGTQSYNEQFF.